Listed here are 24 T cell receptor beta chains from one sample, sequenced in a study of shared clonotypes between healthy human individuals. Here immunoSEQ multiplex PCR was the method, and the copy in TCRdb shows in-frame clones only, minus some. The sample yields roughly 760,000 clones, 74% seen once. Sequencing used memory CD4+ T cells sorted from blood. The subset was: CD45RA-negative fraction. These receptors came from a woman younger than 45 in good health.

This clone was seen a handful of times. The chain employs TRBV28 and TRBJ1-5; D unresolved. V was clipped by 6 bases and J by 6 bases, with 15 bases between them. Per the germline V gene, CDR1 is MDHEN and CDR2 is SYDVKM. This CDR3 region has 14 residues. CDR3: CASSAGSGSQPQHF. CDR3 coding DNA: TGTGCCAGCAGCGCCGGGAGCGGGAGTCAGCCCCAGCATTTT.

In nucleotides, the CDR3 is TGCGCCAGCAGCTTTCAAGACATTAACTATGGCTACACCTTC. This sequence encodes CASSFQDINYGYTF. This chain connects TRBV5-1 to TRBJ1-2, with D unresolved. The CDR3 sequence is 14 residues long. Germline V CDR1 and CDR2: SGHRS, YFSETQ. The germline V and J ends were trimmed by 2 bases and 1 base, with 9 bases remaining between them.

In nucleotides, the CDR3 is TGTGCCAGTAGCAGCACACGAGTCAATCAGCCCCAGCATTTT. The encoded protein is CASSSTRVNQPQHF. The chain has TRBV19 and TRBJ1-5; the D is unclear. This CDR3 region has 14 residues. Germline-derived CDR1 and CDR2 are LNHDA and SQIVND (reference sequence). V was shortened by 6 bases and J by 3 bases, with 12 bases between the two germline ends.

The chain combines TRBV4-2 with TRBJ1-2; D is uncertain. The CDR3 has 12 residues. Germline V gene data show CDR1 as LGHNA and CDR2 as YNFKEQ. V dropped 6 bases and J dropped 3 bases, with 8 bases sitting between them. CDR3 nucleotide sequence: TGTGCCAGCAGGGCACACGACTATGGCTACACCTTC. Its protein product is CASRAHDYGYTF.

The chain is built from TRBV6-5 and TRBJ2-1, with a possible D match to TRBD2 (6 bases). The V end lost 0 bases, the J end lost 3 bases, and 12 bases lay between the germline ends. The CDR3 is 16 residues long. Germline lookup yields CDR1 MNHEY and CDR2 SVGAGI. This chain's CDR3 is CASSYSASGSYNEQFF. DNA of the CDR3: TGTGCCAGCAGTTACTCGGCTTCCGGGAGCTACAATGAGCAGTTCTTC.

This chain uses TRBV7-2 with TRBJ2-1; 13 bases match TRBD2. Germline V gives CDR1 SGHTA, CDR2 FQGNSA. The trim removed 1 base at V and 9 bases at J, leaving 6 bases unmatched. There are 16 residues in the CDR3. The CDR3 nucleotides are TGTGCCAGCAGCTTAGAGGGACTAGCGGGAACAACTGAGCAGTTCTTC. Encoded protein: CASSLEGLAGTTEQFF.

The chain employs TRBV2 and TRBJ2-1; perhaps TRBD2 as D (6 bases). The V gene lost 8 bases and the J gene lost 3 bases, with 20 bases spanning the gap. CDR3 length: 16 residues. Germline assignment: CDR1 SNHLY and CDR2 FYNNEI. The CDR3 region is CASPRRATDNYNEQFF. The CDR3, as DNA: TGTGCCAGCCCTAGGAGGGCAACAGATAACTACAATGAGCAGTTCTTC.

V usage is TRBV21-1 and J usage is TRBJ2-2; the table assigns TRBD2, which was not confirmed against the DNA. TRBV21-1 is tagged as a pseudogene. CDR3 length equals 16 residues. The CDR3 DNA follows: TGTGCCAGCAGCAAAGAAGCGGGAGGGGTCACCGGGGAGCTGTTTTTT. Its protein product is CASSKEAGGVTGELFF.

The chain carries TRBV29-1 and TRBJ2-4; 7 nucleotides match TRBD2. This CDR3 comprises 16 residues. V trimming: 4 bases; J trimming: 6 bases; junction bases outside the gene matches: 15. Germline V gene sequence: CDR1 SQVTM, CDR2 ANQGSEA. The CDR3 loop reads CSVVRDYLIMGNIQYF. CDR3 DNA: TGCAGCGTTGTCCGGGACTACCTAATCATGGGAAACATTCAGTACTTC.

The genes are TRBV5-1 and TRBJ2-3, with TRBD1 as a possible D gene (6 bases). Germline lookup yields CDR1 SGHRS and CDR2 YFSETQ. V shed 0 bases and J shed 5 bases, with 16 bases lying between them. This CDR3 has 16 amino acids. The DNA for the CDR3 is TGCGCCAGCAGCTTGGAGGTCCAGGGGTATGGAGATACGCAGTATTTT. It specifies CASSLEVQGYGDTQYF.

The V and J genes are TRBV29-1 and TRBJ2-6; D gene unclear. The CDR3 is 16 amino acids. From germline, CDR1 is SQVTM and CDR2 ANQGSEA. V was trimmed by 2 bases and J by 3 bases, leaving 14 bases between them. The CDR3 nucleotides are TGCAGCGTTGAATCGAGGAATTTGAATGGGGCCAACGTCCTGACTTTC. Its translation is CSVESRNLNGANVLTF.

The rearrangement joins TRBV7-3 to TRBJ1-2; TRBD1 is a possible D gene (6 bases). Trimming cost V 4 bases and J 11 bases, with 14 bases left between them. Germline V gene lookup returns CDR1 SGHTA and CDR2 FQGTGA. The CDR3 runs to 12 residues. The CDR3: CASSSAPGEYTF. CDR3 bases: TGTGCCAGCAGCTCAGCGCCAGGGGAATACACCTTC.

The rearrangement joins TRBV7-8 to TRBJ2-3; 7 nucleotides agree with TRBD1. There are 14 residues in the CDR3. CDR1 SGHVS and CDR2 FQNEAQ come from the germline V gene. Trimming took 4 bases from V and 1 from J; bases not matched to a gene: 2. As DNA, the CDR3 is TGTGCCAGCAGCTCCGGGACAGGCACAGATACGCAGTATTTT. As protein: CASSSGTGTDTQYF.

The chain links TRBV28 to TRBJ1-5; D unclear. This CDR3 comprises 15 residues. The germline V gene has CDR1 MDHEN and CDR2 SYDVKM. The V gene lost 4 bases and the J gene lost 2 bases, with 12 bases spanning the gap. Written as DNA, the CDR3 is TGTGCCAGCAGTTCCCCGATTTTTGGCAATCAGCCCCAGCATTTT. As protein: CASSSPIFGNQPQHF.

The V call is TRBV30, the J call TRBJ2-2, with TRBD2 matching over 8 bases. Looked up from germline, CDR1 is GTSNPN and CDR2 is SVGIG (reference sequence). V lost 1 base and J lost 3; bases outside the gene matches: 4. CDR3 size: 15 residues. The CDR3 nucleotides read TGTGCCTGGAGTGCCCGGGAGGGGTACACCGGGGAGCTGTTTTTT. Protein sequence: CAWSAREGYTGELFF.

The chain recombines TRBV28 with TRBJ1-1; 8 bases map to TRBD1. This CDR3 has 16 residues. With V trimmed by 8 bases and J by 0 bases, 11 bases remained unmatched. CDR1 and CDR2 (germline): MDHEN, SYDVKM. CDR3 in amino acids: CASRPPGQALNTEAFF. The CDR3, as DNA: TGTGCCAGCCGTCCTCCGGGACAGGCGCTGAACACTGAAGCTTTCTTT.

Regarding this clone: This likely traces to a read error, being one base from a far larger clone. V gene TRBV7-2 combines with J gene TRBJ2-2, with D perhaps matching TRBD2 (6 bases). The germline V gene has CDR1 SGHTA and CDR2 FQGNSA. The CDR3 has 14 amino acids. V was clipped by 1 base and J by 4 bases, with 7 bases between them. This chain's CDR3 is CASSLVGGTGELFF. DNA of the CDR3: TGTGCCAGCAGCTTAGTGGGGGGCACCGGGGAGCTGTTTTTT.

The J gene is TRBJ1-1, the V gene TRBV2; tentative D call: TRBD1 (5 bases). This CDR3 has 13 residues. Germline values: CDR1 SNHLY, CDR2 FYNNEI. Trimming took 6 bases from V and 4 from J, leaving 12 bases between them. Here the CDR3 DNA reads TGTGCCAGCAGCGGGGGGGACGGCACTGAAGCTTTCTTT. It encodes CASSGGDGTEAFF.

The chain joins TRBV2 to TRBJ2-3; D is possibly TRBD2 (6 bases). Per germline, CDR1 SNHLY and CDR2 FYNNEI. The CDR3 runs to 14 residues. Trimming left V 7 bases short and J 3 bases short, with 14 bases between. CDR3 in amino acids: CASKTGVSTDTQYF. The CDR3 region has the DNA TGTGCCAGCAAAACGGGAGTTAGTACAGATACGCAGTATTTT. Full variable domain (remainder filled in from reference TRBV2 and TRBJ2-3): EPEVTQTPSHQVTQMGQEVILRCVPISNHLYFYWYRQILGQKVEFLVSFYNNEISEKSEIFDDQFSVERPDGSNFTLKIRSTKLEDSAMYFCASKTGVSTDTQYFGPGTRLTVL.

The J gene is TRBJ2-7, the V gene TRBV5-1, with D hard to call. Germline assignment: CDR1 SGHRS and CDR2 YFSETQ. The V and J ends lost 5 bases and 2 bases respectively, with 11 bases between them. The CDR3 is made up of 13 amino acids. The CDR3 nucleotides read TGCGCCAGCAGTGAATCCGGAGCCTACGAGCAGTACTTC. It encodes CASSESGAYEQYF.

This clone was seen once. V gene TRBV28 combines with J gene TRBJ2-7; no definite D call. CDR3 length: 11 residues. V gave up 8 bases and J gave up 3 bases, with 8 bases separating them. Germline loops: CDR1 MDHEN, CDR2 SYDVKM. Here the CDR3 reads CASANSYEQYF. DNA for the CDR3: TGTGCCAGCGCGAACAGCTACGAGCAGTACTTC.

The chain links TRBV27 to TRBJ2-7; 8 bases fit TRBD1. The V gene end was trimmed by 5 bases and the J gene end by 3 bases; junction bases not matched to a gene: 6. Germline V gives CDR1 MNHEY, CDR2 SMNVEV (reference sequence). This CDR3 region has 14 residues. DNA for the CDR3: TGTGCCAGCAGTCCCCGCGACAGGGGCTACGAGCAGTACTTC. Translation gives CASSPRDRGYEQYF.

Concerning this clone: This may come from a read error, since a much larger clone is one base off. The chain uses TRBV20-1 and TRBJ1-1; no clear D gene. From germline, CDR1 is DFQATT and CDR2 SNEGSKA (reference sequence). The CDR3 has 11 amino acids. The V and J ends lost 6 bases and 3 bases respectively, with 8 bases between them. The CDR3 region is CSADMDTEAFF. CDR3 DNA sequence: TGCAGTGCCGACATGGACACTGAAGCTTTCTTT.

This sequence joins TRBV5-6 and TRBJ2-6; D ambiguous. V lost 5 bases, J lost 4 bases, and 10 bases lay in between. Germline CDR1 reads SGHDT; CDR2 reads YYEEEE. The CDR3 runs 14 residues. The chain's CDR3 is CASRYAGGANVLTF. CDR3 DNA sequence: TGTGCCAGCAGATATGCTGGCGGGGCCAACGTCCTGACTTTC.